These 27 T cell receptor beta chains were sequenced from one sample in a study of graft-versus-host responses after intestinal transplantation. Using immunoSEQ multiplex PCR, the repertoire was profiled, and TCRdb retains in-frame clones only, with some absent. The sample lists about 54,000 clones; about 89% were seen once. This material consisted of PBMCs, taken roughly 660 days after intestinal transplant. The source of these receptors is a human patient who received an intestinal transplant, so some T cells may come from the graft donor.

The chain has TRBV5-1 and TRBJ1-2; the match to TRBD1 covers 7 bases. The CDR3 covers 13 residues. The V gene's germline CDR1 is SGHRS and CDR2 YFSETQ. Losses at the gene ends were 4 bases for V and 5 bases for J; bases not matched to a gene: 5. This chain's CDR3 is CASSTGTEYGYTF. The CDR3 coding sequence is TGCGCCAGCAGCACCGGGACAGAATATGGCTACACCTTC.

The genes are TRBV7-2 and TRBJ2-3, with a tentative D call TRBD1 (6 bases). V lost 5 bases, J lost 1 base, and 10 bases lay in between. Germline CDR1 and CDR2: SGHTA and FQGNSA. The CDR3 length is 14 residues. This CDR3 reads CASSTQGRTDTQYF. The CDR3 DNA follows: TGTGCCAGCAGCACACAGGGTCGCACAGATACGCAGTATTTT.

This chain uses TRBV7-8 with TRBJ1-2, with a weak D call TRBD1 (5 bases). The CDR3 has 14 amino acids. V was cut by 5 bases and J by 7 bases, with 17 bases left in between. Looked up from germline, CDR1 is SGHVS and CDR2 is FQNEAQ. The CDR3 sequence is CASSLGGEVGGYTF. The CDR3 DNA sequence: TGTGCCAGCAGCCTGGGAGGGGAGGTTGGTGGCTACACCTTC.

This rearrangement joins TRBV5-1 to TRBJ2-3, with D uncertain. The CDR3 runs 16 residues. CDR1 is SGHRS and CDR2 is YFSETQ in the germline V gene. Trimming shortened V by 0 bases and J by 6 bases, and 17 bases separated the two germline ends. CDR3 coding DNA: TGCGCCAGCAGCTTGGAACAGTTTTCTCTGGGGGATACGCAGTATTTT. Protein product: CASSLEQFSLGDTQYF.

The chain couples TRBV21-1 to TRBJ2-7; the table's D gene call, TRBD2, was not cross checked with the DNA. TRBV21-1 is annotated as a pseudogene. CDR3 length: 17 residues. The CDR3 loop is CASSKPPLGGRIYEQYF. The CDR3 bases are TGTGCCAGCAGCAAACCCCCCCTCGGGGGGCGTATCTACGAGCAGTACTTC.

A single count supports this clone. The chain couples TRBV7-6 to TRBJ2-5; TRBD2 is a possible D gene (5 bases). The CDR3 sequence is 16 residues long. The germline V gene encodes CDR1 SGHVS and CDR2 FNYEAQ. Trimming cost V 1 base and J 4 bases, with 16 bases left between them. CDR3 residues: CASSLEFGDWVETQYF. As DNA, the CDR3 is TGTGCCAGCAGCTTAGAGTTCGGGGATTGGGTAGAGACCCAGTACTTC. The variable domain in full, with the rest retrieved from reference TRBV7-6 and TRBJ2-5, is GAGVSQSPRYKVTKRGQDVALRCDPISGHVSLYWYRQALGQGPEFLTYFNYEAQQDKSGLPNDRFSAERPEGSISTLTIQRTEQRDSAMYRCASSLEFGDWVETQYFGPGTRLLVL.

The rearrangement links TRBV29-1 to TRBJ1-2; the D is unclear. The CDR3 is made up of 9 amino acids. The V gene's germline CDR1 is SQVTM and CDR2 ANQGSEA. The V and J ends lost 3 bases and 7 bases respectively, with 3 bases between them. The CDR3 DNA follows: TGCAGCGTTGATGGTGGCTACACCTTC. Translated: CSVDGGYTF.

The CDR3 bases are TGTGCCAGCCACCAGGGTTATGGAAACACCATATATTTT. This gives the protein CASHQGYGNTIYF. This chain connects TRBV6-5 to TRBJ1-3; TRBD1 might be the D (5 bases). Trimming left V 8 bases short and J 3 bases short, with 11 bases between. This CDR3 region has 13 residues. Germline V gene data show CDR1 as MNHEY and CDR2 as SVGAGI.

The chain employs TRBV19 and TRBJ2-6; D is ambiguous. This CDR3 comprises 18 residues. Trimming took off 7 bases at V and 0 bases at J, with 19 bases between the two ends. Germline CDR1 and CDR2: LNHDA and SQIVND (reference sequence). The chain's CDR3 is CASNPLRGSHSGANVLTF. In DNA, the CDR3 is TGTGCCAGTAACCCCCTCCGAGGCAGCCACTCTGGGGCCAACGTCCTGACTTTC.

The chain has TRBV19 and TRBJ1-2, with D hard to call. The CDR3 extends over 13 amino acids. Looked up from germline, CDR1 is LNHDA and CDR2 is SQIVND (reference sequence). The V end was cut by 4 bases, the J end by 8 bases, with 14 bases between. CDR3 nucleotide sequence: TGTGCCAGTAGTAATTTGTCTGGGAGGGGCTACACCTTC. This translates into CASSNLSGRGYTF.

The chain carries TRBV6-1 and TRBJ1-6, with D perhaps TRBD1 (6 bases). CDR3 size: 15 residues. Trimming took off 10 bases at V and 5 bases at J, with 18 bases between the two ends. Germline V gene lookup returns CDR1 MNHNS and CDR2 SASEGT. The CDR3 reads CATAQGRLNNSPLHF. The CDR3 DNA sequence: TGTGCCACCGCACAGGGTCGTTTGAATAATTCACCCCTCCACTTT.

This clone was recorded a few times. CDR3 DNA: TGTGCCAGCAGCTTAGATCTTGTGGGAGCTGAAGCTTTCTTT. As protein: CASSLDLVGAEAFF. The chain uses TRBV7-9 and TRBJ1-1; D not certain. The germline V and J ends were trimmed by 1 base and 6 bases, with 12 bases remaining between them. The CDR3 length is 14 residues. The V gene's germline CDR1 is SEHNR and CDR2 FQNEAQ (reference sequence).

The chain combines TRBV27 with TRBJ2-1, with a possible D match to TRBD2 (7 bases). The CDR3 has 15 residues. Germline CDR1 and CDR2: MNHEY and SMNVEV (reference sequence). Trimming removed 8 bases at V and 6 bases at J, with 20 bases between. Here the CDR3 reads CASSRGGLSSNEQFF. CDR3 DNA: TGTGCCAGCTCGAGGGGGGGCCTGTCTTCCAATGAGCAGTTCTTC.

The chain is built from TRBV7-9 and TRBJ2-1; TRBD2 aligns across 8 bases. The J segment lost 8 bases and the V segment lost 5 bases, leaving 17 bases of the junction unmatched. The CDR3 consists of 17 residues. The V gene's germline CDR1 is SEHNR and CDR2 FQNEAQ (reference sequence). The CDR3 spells CASSAQGAGGGIDEQFF. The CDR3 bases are TGTGCCAGCAGCGCCCAAGGGGCCGGCGGGGGGATTGATGAGCAGTTCTTC.

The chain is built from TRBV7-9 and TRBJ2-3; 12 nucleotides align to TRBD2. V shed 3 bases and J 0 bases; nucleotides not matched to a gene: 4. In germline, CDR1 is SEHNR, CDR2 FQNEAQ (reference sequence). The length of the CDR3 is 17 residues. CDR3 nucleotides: TGTGCCAGCAGCTTTGCTAGCGGGGGGGCGAGCACAGATACGCAGTATTTT. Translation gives CASSFASGGASTDTQYF.

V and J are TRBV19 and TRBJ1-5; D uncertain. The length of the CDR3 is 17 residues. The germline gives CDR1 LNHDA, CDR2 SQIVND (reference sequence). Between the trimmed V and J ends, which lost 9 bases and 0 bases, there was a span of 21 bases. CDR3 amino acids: CASQPLETTYSNQPQHF. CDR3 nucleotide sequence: TGTGCCAGCCAACCCCTGGAGACAACTTATAGCAATCAGCCCCAGCATTTT.

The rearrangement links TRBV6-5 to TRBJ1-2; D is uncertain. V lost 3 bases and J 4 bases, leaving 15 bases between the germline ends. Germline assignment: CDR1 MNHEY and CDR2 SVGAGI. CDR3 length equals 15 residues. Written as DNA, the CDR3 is TGTGCCAGCAGTTATGGGCTAGCCAATGTCTATGGCTACACCTTC. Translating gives CASSYGLANVYGYTF.

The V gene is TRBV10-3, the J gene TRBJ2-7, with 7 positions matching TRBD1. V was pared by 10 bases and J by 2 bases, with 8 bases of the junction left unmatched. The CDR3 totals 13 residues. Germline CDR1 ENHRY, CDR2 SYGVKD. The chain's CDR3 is CATQSTGTYEQYF. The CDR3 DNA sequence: TGTGCCACGCAATCGACAGGGACCTACGAGCAGTACTTC.

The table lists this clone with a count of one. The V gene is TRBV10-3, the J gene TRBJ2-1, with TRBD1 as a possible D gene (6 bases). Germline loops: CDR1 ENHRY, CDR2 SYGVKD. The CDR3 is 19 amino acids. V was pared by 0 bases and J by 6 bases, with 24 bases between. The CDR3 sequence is CAISESLQGLRGRSNEQFF. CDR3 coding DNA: TGTGCCATCAGTGAGTCGCTACAGGGCCTCCGCGGAAGGAGCAATGAGCAGTTCTTC.

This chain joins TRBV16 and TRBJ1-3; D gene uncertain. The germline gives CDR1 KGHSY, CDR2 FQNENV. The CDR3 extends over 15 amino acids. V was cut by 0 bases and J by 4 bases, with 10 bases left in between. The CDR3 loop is CASSQSGSGGNTIYF. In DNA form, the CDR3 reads TGTGCCAGCAGCCAATCGGGGAGCGGGGGAAACACCATATATTTT.

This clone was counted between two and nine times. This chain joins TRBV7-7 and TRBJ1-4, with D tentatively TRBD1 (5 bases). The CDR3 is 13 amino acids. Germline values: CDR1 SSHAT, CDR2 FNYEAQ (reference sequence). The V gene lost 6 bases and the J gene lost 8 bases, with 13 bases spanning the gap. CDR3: CASSQGFGEKLFF. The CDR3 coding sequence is TGTGCCAGCAGTCAGGGATTTGGCGAAAAACTGTTTTTT.

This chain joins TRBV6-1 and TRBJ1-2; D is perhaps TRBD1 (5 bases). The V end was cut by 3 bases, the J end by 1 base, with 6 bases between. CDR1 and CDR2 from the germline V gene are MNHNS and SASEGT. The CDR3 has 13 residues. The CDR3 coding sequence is TGTGCCAGCAGTGAGGGGGTTAACTATGGCTACACCTTC. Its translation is CASSEGVNYGYTF.

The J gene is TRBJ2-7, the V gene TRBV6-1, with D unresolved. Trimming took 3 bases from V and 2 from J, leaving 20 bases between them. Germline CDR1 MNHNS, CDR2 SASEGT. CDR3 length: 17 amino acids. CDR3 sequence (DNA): TGTGCCAGCAGTGATCGGTGGGGTACGATAAAGGCCTACGAGCAGTACTTC. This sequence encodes CASSDRWGTIKAYEQYF.

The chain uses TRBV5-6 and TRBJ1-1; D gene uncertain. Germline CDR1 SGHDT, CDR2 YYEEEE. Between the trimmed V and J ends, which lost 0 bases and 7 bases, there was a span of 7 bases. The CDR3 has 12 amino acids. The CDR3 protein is CASSLAASEAFF. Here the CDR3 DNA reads TGTGCCAGCAGCTTGGCCGCTAGTGAAGCTTTCTTT.

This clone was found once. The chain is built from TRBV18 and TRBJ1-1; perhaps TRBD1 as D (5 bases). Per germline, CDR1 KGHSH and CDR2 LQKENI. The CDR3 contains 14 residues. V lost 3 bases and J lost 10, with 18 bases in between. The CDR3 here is CASSPRRDWPVAFF. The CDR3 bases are TGTGCCAGCTCACCTCGGAGGGACTGGCCGGTAGCTTTCTTT.

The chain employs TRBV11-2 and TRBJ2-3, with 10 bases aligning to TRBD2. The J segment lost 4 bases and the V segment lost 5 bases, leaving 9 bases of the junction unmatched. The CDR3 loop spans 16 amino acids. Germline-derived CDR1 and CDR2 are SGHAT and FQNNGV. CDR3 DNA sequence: TGTGCCAGCAGCGTCGTATGGACTAGCGGCCCAGATACGCAGTATTTT. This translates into CASSVVWTSGPDTQYF.

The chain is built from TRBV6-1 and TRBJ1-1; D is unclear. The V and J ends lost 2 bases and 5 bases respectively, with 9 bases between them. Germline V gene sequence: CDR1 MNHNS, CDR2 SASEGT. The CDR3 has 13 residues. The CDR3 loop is CASSEFEETEAFF. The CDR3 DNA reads TGTGCCAGCAGTGAATTTGAGGAAACTGAAGCTTTCTTT.